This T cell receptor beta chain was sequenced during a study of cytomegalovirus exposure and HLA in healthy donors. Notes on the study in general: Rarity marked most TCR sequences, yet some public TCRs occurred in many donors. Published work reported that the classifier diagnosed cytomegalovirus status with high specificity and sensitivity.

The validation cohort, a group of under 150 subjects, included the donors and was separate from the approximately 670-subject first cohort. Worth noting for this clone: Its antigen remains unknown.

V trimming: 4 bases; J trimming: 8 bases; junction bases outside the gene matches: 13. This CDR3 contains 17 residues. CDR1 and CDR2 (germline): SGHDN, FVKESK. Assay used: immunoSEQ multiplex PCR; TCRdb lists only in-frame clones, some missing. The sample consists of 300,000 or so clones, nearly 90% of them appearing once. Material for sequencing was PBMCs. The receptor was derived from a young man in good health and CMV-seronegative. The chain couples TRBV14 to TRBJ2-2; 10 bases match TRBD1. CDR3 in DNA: TGTGCCAGCAGCCCTTCCCCCAGACAGGGGGCAGGTGGGGAGCTGTTTTTT. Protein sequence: CASSPSPRQGAGGELFF. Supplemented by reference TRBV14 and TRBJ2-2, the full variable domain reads EAGVTQFPSHSVIEKGQTVTLRCDPISGHDNLYWYRRVMGKEIKFLLHFVKESKQDESGMPNNRFLAERTGGTYSTLKVQPAELEDSGVYFCASSPSPRQGAGGELFFGEGSRLTVL.